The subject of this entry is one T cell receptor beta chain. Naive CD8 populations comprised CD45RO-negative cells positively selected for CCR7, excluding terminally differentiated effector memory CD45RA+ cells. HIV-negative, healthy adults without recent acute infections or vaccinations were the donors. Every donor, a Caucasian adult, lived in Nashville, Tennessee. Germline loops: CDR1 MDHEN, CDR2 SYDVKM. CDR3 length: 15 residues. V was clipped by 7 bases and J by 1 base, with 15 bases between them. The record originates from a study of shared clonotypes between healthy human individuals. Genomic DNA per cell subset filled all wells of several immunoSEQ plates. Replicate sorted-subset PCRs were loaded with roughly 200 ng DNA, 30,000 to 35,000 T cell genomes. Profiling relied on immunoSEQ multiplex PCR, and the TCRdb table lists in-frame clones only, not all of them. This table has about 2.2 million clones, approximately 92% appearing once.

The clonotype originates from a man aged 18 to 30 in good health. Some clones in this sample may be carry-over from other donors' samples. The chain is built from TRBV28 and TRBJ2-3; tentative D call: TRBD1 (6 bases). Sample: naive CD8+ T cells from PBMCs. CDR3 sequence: CASIGGFWGTDTQYF. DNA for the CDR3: TGTGCCAGCATAGGGGGATTTTGGGGCACAGATACGCAGTATTTT.